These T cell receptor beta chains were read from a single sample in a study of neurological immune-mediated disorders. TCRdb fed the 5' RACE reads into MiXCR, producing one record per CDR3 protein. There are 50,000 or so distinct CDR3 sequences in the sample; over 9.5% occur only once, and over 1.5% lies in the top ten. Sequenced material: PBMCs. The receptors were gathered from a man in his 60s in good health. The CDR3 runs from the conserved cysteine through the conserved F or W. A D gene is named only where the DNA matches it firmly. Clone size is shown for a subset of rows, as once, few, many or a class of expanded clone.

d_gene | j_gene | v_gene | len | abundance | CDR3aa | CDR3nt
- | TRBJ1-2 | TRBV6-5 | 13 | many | CASRETVGYGYTF | TGTGCCAGCCGGGAGACCGTGGGCTATGGCTACACCTTC
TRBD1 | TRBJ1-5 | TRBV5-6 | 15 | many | CASSLWDRENQPQHF | TGTGCCAGCAGCTTGTGGGACAGGGAGAATCAGCCCCAGCATTTT
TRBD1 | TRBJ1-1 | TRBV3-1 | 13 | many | CASSQHTQGEAFF | TGTGCCAGCAGCCAGCACACACAGGGGGAAGCTTTCTTT
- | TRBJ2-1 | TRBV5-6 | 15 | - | CASSIKLSGQYDQFF | TGTGCCAGCAGCATAAAACTAAGTGGGCAGTACGATCAGTTCTTC
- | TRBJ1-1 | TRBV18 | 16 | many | CASSPPSQGANTEAFF | TGTGCCAGCTCACCACCTTCCCAAGGAGCAAACACTGAAGCTTTCTTT
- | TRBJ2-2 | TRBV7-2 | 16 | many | CASTFAWGADTGELFF | TGTGCCAGCACCTTCGCTTGGGGGGCCGACACCGGGGAGCTGTTTTTT
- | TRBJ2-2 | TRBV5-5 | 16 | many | CASSLVWDLITGELFF | TGTGCCAGCAGCTTGGTTTGGGACTTGATCACCGGGGAGCTGTTTTTT
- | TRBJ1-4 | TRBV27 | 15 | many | CASSFNGGVSEKLFF | TGTGCCAGCAGTTTCAACGGGGGCGTGAGTGAAAAACTGTTTTTT
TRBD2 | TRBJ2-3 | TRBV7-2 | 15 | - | CASSASGGHVDTQYF | TGTGCCAGCAGCGCCTCGGGGGGGCACGTAGATACGCAGTATTTT
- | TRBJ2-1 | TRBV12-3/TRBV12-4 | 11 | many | CASSLDKQQFF | TGTGCCAGCAGCCTCGACAAGCAGCAGTTCTTC
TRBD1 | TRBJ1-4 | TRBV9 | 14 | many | CASSYRDRDEKLFF | TGTGCCAGCAGCTACCGGGACAGGGATGAAAAACTGTTTTTT
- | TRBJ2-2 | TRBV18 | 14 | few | CASWKEKNTGELFF | TGTGCCAGCTGGAAAGAGAAGAACACCGGGGAGCTGTTTTTT
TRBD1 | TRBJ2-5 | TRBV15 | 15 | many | CATSRTTGPRETQYF | TGTGCCACCAGCAGGACGACAGGGCCCAGAGAGACCCAGTACTTC
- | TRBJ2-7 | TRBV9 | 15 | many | CASSVSERSSYEQYF | TGTGCCAGCAGCGTATCGGAGCGAAGCTCCTACGAGCAGTACTTC
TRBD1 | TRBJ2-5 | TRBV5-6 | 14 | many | CASSFPTGQETQYF | TGTGCCAGCAGCTTTCCGACAGGGCAAGAGACCCAGTACTTC
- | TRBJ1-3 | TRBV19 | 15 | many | CASSPGVAAGNTIYF | TGTGCCAGTAGTCCAGGCGTGGCGGCTGGAAACACCATATATTTT
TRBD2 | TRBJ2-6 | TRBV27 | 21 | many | CASSLTTPRGGDFAGANVLTF | TGTGCCAGCAGTCTCACCACCCCCCGGGGAGGGGATTTCGCAGGGGCCAACGTCCTGACTTTC
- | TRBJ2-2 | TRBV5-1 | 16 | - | CANSFRLDKNTGELFF | TGCGCCAACAGCTTCCGACTGGACAAAAACACCGGGGAGCTGTTTTTT
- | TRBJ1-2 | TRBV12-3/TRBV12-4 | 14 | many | CASSLAGEGDGYTF | TGTGCCAGCAGTTTAGCGGGGGAAGGGGATGGCTACACCTTC
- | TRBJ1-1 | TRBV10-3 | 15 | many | CAISDPGLSNTEAFF | TGTGCCATCAGTGATCCCGGACTCTCGAACACTGAAGCTTTCTTT
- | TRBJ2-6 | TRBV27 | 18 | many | CASSLSRQANSGANVLTF | TGTGCCAGCAGTTTATCCCGCCAGGCCAACTCTGGGGCCAACGTCCTGACTTTC
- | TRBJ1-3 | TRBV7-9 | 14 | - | CASSFGTPGNTIYF | TGTGCCAGCAGCTTCGGGACACCTGGAAACACCATATATTTT
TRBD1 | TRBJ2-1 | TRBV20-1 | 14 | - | CSASTGGFYNEQFF | TGCAGTGCTAGTACAGGGGGCTTCTACAATGAGCAGTTCTTC
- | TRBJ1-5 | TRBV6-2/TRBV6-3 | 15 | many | CASKGQGQHNQPQHF | TGTGCCAGCAAGGGCCAAGGGCAGCACAATCAGCCCCAGCATTTT
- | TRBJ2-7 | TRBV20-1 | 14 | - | CSARVSKRIYEQYF | TGCAGTGCTAGAGTCAGTAAGCGAATCTACGAGCAGTACTTC
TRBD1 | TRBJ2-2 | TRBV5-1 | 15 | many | CASSPRPGGPGELFF | TGCGCCAGCAGCCCCCGTCCAGGGGGACCCGGGGAGCTGTTTTTT
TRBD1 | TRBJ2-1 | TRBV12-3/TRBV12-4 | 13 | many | CASSFGQASMQFF | TGTGCCAGCAGTTTTGGACAGGCCAGTATGCAGTTCTTC
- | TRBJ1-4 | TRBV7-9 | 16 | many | CASSLVRGGDNEKLFF | TGTGCCAGCAGCTTAGTACGGGGGGGCGACAATGAAAAACTGTTTTTT
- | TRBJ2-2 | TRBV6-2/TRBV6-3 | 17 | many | CASSRPLGGGATGELFF | TGTGCCAGCAGCCGCCCTCTTGGAGGGGGCGCAACCGGGGAGCTGTTTTTT
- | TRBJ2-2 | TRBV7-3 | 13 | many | CASSLSRTGELFF | TGTGCCAGCAGCTTATCGCGCACCGGGGAGCTGTTTTTT
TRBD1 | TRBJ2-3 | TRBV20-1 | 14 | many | CSVDRVPSTDTQYF | TGCAGTGTCGACAGGGTACCTAGCACAGATACGCAGTATTTT
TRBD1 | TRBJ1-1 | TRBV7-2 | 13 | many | CASSTQDRTEAFF | TGTGCCAGCAGCACGCAGGACAGGACTGAAGCTTTCTTT
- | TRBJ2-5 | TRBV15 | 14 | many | CATSKQGMRETQYF | TGTGCCACCAGCAAACAGGGAATGAGGGAGACCCAGTACTTC
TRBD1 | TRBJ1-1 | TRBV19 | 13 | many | CASRGQDMTEAFF | TGTGCCAGTAGGGGACAGGATATGACTGAAGCTTTCTTT
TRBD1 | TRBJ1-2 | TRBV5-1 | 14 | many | CASSLEGQGYGYTF | TGCGCCAGCAGCTTGGAGGGACAGGGCTATGGCTACACCTTC
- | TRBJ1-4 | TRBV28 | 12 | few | CASTTTNEKLFF | TGTGCCAGCACCACAACTAATGAAAAACTGTTTTTT